Sequencing of this TCR beta chain was carried out in a study of Ad26.COV2.S vaccination and SARS-CoV-2 variants. Study at large: Administration of Ad26.COV2.S was intramuscular, either once or twice 56 days apart. Study results and caveats: Breadth of non-spike TCRs did not differ between vaccinees and placebo recipients.

Treatment of the sample: 15 to 20 received Ad26.COV2.S at low or high dose, single or two shots; roughly five received placebo; per-sample allocation not given. Sampling occurred on day 63 after the first vaccine or placebo injection. Aged 18-55 years, donor was enrolled in Boston in about 2020. The CDR3 sequence is 14 residues long. Looked up from germline, CDR1 is SGHRS and CDR2 is YFSETQ. The V gene lost 0 bases and the J gene lost 8 bases, with 11 bases spanning the gap. Worth noting for this clone: Its specificity is not known.

The data were produced by immunoSEQ multiplex PCR, yet TCRdb's version contains in-frame clones alone and is incomplete. Among roughly 680,000 clones listed, 70% to 90% were seen once. Sequences were derived from peripheral blood, sampled in a trial of Ad26.COV2.S vaccine versus placebo. The clonotype originates from a person aged 18-65 years who received the Ad26.COV2.S COVID-19 vaccine or a placebo. The chain combines TRBV5-1 with TRBJ1-4, with TRBD1 as a possible D gene (6 bases). In DNA form, the CDR3 reads TGCGCCAGCAGCTTGGGGACAGTATACGAAAAACTGTTTTTT. It yields the protein CASSLGTVYEKLFF.